This T cell receptor (beta chain) was sequenced for a study of shared clonotypes between healthy human individuals. As for this clone: Antigen specificity is unknown.

Findings and limits, study-wide: Estimated clonotype richness was generally higher in naive than memory subsets.

Recent acute infections and vaccinations were absent in the healthy HIV-negative adult donors. In the original workflow: Without quality scores, immunoSEQ junctional reads could not be filtered like full-length reads. Measured with immunoSEQ multiplex PCR; TCRdb has only the in-frame clones, and not every one. That table supplies the V and J calls and clone size; D and trimming were determined from the DNA. The profile shows about 2.4 million clones, over 85% of them singletons. Germline V lookup: CDR1 SQVTM, CDR2 ANQGSEA. CDR3 length equals 17 residues. The germline V and J ends were trimmed by 2 bases and 1 base, with 20 bases remaining between them.

The material sequenced was naive CD4+ T cells from PBMCs. Subset indicated: CD45RA+ positively selected. This receptor was identified in a man aged 18 to 29 in good health. Some clones in this sample may be carry-over from other donors' samples. The chain links TRBV29-1 to TRBJ2-5; D is undetermined. This CDR3 reads CSVEWEGFPGPQETQYF. The CDR3 nucleotides read TGCAGCGTTGAATGGGAAGGGTTTCCAGGTCCCCAAGAGACCCAGTACTTC.